This TCR beta chain was captured in a study of cytomegalovirus exposure and HLA in healthy donors. The PCR ran on 60 Vbeta and 13 Jbeta primers. The repertoire was sequenced with immunoSEQ multiplex PCR; TCRdb's copy has only in-frame clones and lacks some. The top ten hold around 7.7% of the sample, which has 90,000 to 110,000 clones, about 80% seen once. About this clone: Its matching antigen is unknown.

Notes on the study in general: A prior analysis recorded that most TCR beta V segments were productive about 90% or about 30% of the time. Relative to equally common others, HLA-associated TCR beta chains showed greater clonal expansion in a later analysis. Most subjects' HLA-A and HLA-B alleles were reportedly predicted from TCR beta sequences.

CDR3 length: 15 residues. Trimming took off 4 bases at V and 0 bases at J, with 10 bases between the two ends. From germline, CDR1 is MGHRA and CDR2 YSYEKL. This clonotype was obtained from a woman aged 45-59 years in good health and CMV-seropositive. The sequenced material came from PBMCs. The chain is built from TRBV4-1 and TRBJ2-1; D gene unclear. CDR3 in amino acids: CASSPTPSSYNEQFF. CDR3 nucleotides: TGCGCCAGCAGCCCGACTCCTAGCTCCTACAATGAGCAGTTCTTC.